This is a list of T cell receptor beta chains from one sample in a study of blood T cell repertoires in COVID-19. Clones were sequenced by immunoSEQ multiplex PCR, and TCRdb holds only the in-frame ones, with some missing. The sample gives 130,000 or so clones, about four fifths of which show up once; approximately 1.5% is in the top ten. Sample: peripheral blood. The receptor set was obtained from a man aged 55 to 70 with acute or convalescent COVID-19. CDR3s include the opening cysteine and the closing phenylalanine or tryptophan. A D gene is named only where the DNA matches it firmly. Expanded clones get a size class; other rows say once, few or many, or leave the size out.

j_call: TRBJ1-2; cdr3_length: 16; d_call: .; clone_size: .; v_call: TRBV7-8; cdr3_aa: CASSSELHRGSYGYTF; cdr3_nt: TGTGCCAGCAGCTCGGAACTACACCGGGGAAGCTATGGCTACACCTTC
j_call: TRBJ2-5; cdr3_length: 16; d_call: TRBD2; clone_size: once; v_call: TRBV6-2/TRBV6-3; cdr3_aa: CASSRGLAGIQETQYF; cdr3_nt: TGTGCCAGCAGCCGAGGACTAGCGGGGATCCAAGAGACCCAGTACTTC
j_call: TRBJ1-5; cdr3_length: 13; d_call: .; clone_size: .; v_call: TRBV21-1; cdr3_aa: CASSEGLNQPQHF; cdr3_nt: TGTGCCAGCAGCGAGGGCCTCAATCAGCCCCAGCATTTT
j_call: TRBJ1-2; cdr3_length: 13; d_call: .; clone_size: once; v_call: TRBV19; cdr3_aa: CASTHDSLYGYTF; cdr3_nt: TGTGCCAGTACCCACGACAGCCTCTATGGCTACACCTTC
j_call: TRBJ1-1; cdr3_length: 15; d_call: .; clone_size: .; v_call: TRBV6-5; cdr3_aa: CASSTRKDGVTEAFF; cdr3_nt: TGTGCCAGCAGCACAAGGAAGGACGGGGTCACTGAAGCTTTCTTT
j_call: TRBJ1-4; cdr3_length: 15; d_call: .; clone_size: .; v_call: TRBV2; cdr3_aa: CASSEVGGGGEKLFF; cdr3_nt: TGTGCCAGCAGTGAAGTAGGCGGAGGAGGCGAAAAACTGTTTTTT
j_call: TRBJ2-7; cdr3_length: 16; d_call: TRBD2; clone_size: .; v_call: TRBV14; cdr3_aa: CASSPHYLAGVREQYF; cdr3_nt: TGTGCCAGCAGCCCCCATTACCTAGCGGGAGTTCGCGAGCAGTACTTC
j_call: TRBJ2-2; cdr3_length: 14; d_call: TRBD2; clone_size: .; v_call: TRBV11-1; cdr3_aa: CASSLQRGAGELFF; cdr3_nt: TGTGCCAGCAGCCTTCAGCGGGGGGCCGGGGAGCTGTTTTTT
j_call: TRBJ2-7; cdr3_length: 13; d_call: .; clone_size: .; v_call: TRBV18; cdr3_aa: CASSSDSAYEQYF; cdr3_nt: TGTGCCAGCTCATCTGACAGCGCCTACGAGCAGTACTTC
j_call: TRBJ2-7; cdr3_length: 17; d_call: TRBD1; clone_size: .; v_call: TRBV5-1; cdr3_aa: CASSLPPGQATSYEQYF; cdr3_nt: TGCGCCAGCAGCTTGCCCCCAGGACAGGCTACGTCCTACGAGCAGTACTTC
j_call: TRBJ2-7; cdr3_length: 12; d_call: .; clone_size: .; v_call: TRBV13; cdr3_aa: CASSPGGHEQYF; cdr3_nt: TGTGCCAGCAGCCCTGGCGGCCACGAGCAGTACTTC
j_call: TRBJ1-2; cdr3_length: 14; d_call: .; clone_size: .; v_call: TRBV19; cdr3_aa: CASSVDTGDYGYTF; cdr3_nt: TGTGCCAGTAGCGTGGACACTGGGGACTATGGCTACACCTTC
j_call: TRBJ2-1; cdr3_length: 15; d_call: TRBD2; clone_size: .; v_call: TRBV24-1; cdr3_aa: CATSDLLAGGNEQFF; cdr3_nt: TGTGCCACCAGTGATTTGCTAGCGGGAGGCAATGAGCAGTTCTTC
j_call: TRBJ2-7; cdr3_length: 18; d_call: TRBD1; clone_size: .; v_call: TRBV5-4; cdr3_aa: CATVPWDSKPPWPYEQYF; cdr3_nt: TGTGCCACCGTTCCCTGGGACAGTAAGCCCCCGTGGCCCTACGAGCAGTACTTC
j_call: TRBJ2-7; cdr3_length: 15; d_call: .; clone_size: .; v_call: TRBV5-5; cdr3_aa: CASSLDQGVGYEQYF; cdr3_nt: TGTGCCAGCAGCTTGGATCAAGGGGTCGGATACGAGCAGTACTTC
j_call: TRBJ2-4; cdr3_length: 16; d_call: .; clone_size: .; v_call: TRBV4-1; cdr3_aa: CASSQAIAGAANIQYF; cdr3_nt: TGCGCCAGCAGCCAAGCAATCGCGGGGGCCGCGAACATTCAGTACTTC
j_call: TRBJ2-3; cdr3_length: 16; d_call: TRBD2; clone_size: .; v_call: TRBV30; cdr3_aa: CAWSAATSWARNTQYF; cdr3_nt: TGTGCCTGGAGTGCCGCGACTAGCTGGGCCCGAAATACGCAGTATTTT
j_call: TRBJ2-5; cdr3_length: 16; d_call: .; clone_size: once; v_call: TRBV30; cdr3_aa: CAWSPGGSGFQETQYF; cdr3_nt: TGTGCCTGGAGTCCAGGTGGAAGCGGGTTCCAAGAGACCCAGTACTTC
j_call: TRBJ1-5; cdr3_length: 13; d_call: .; clone_size: .; v_call: TRBV30; cdr3_aa: CAWSVSSNQPQHF; cdr3_nt: TGTGCCTGGAGTGTTAGTAGCAATCAGCCCCAGCATTTT
j_call: TRBJ2-3; cdr3_length: 16; d_call: TRBD2; clone_size: once; v_call: TRBV7-6; cdr3_aa: CASSLGAGGPTDTQYF; cdr3_nt: TGTGCCAGCAGCTTAGGAGCGGGGGGGCCTACAGATACGCAGTATTTT
j_call: TRBJ2-6; cdr3_length: 15; d_call: .; clone_size: once; v_call: TRBV7-9; cdr3_aa: CASSPQGSGANVLTF; cdr3_nt: TGTGCCAGCAGCCCTCAGGGCTCTGGGGCCAACGTCCTGACTTTC
j_call: TRBJ1-2; cdr3_length: 15; d_call: TRBD1; clone_size: few; v_call: TRBV4-1; cdr3_aa: CASSQLTGPNRSYTF; cdr3_nt: TGCGCCAGCAGCCAGTTGACAGGGCCCAACCGGAGCTACACCTTC
j_call: TRBJ1-1; cdr3_length: 15; d_call: .; clone_size: .; v_call: TRBV6-5; cdr3_aa: CASSYSRQANTEAFF; cdr3_nt: TGTGCCAGCAGTTACTCGAGACAGGCGAACACTGAAGCTTTCTTT
j_call: TRBJ2-1; cdr3_length: 17; d_call: TRBD2; clone_size: .; v_call: TRBV10-3; cdr3_aa: CAISVKESGRASGEQFF; cdr3_nt: TGTGCCATCAGTGTAAAAGAGAGCGGGAGGGCCTCAGGGGAGCAGTTCTTC
j_call: TRBJ1-2; cdr3_length: 16; d_call: TRBD1; clone_size: .; v_call: TRBV5-1; cdr3_aa: CASSLGPAGGLYGYTF; cdr3_nt: TGCGCCAGCAGCTTGGGGCCGGCAGGGGGGCTCTATGGCTACACCTTC
j_call: TRBJ1-5; cdr3_length: 20; d_call: .; clone_size: .; v_call: TRBV6-1; cdr3_aa: CASSEALHGFGGLSNQPQHF; cdr3_nt: TGTGCCAGCAGTGAAGCCCTCCACGGGTTCGGGGGGTTGAGCAATCAGCCCCAGCATTTT
j_call: TRBJ1-1; cdr3_length: 13; d_call: TRBD1; clone_size: .; v_call: TRBV6-5; cdr3_aa: CASSYSGTGRAFF; cdr3_nt: TGTGCCAGCAGTTACTCCGGGACAGGGCGAGCTTTCTTT
j_call: TRBJ1-6; cdr3_length: 14; d_call: .; clone_size: .; v_call: TRBV27; cdr3_aa: CASKGSAYNSPLHF; cdr3_nt: TGTGCCAGCAAGGGTAGCGCCTATAATTCACCCCTCCACTTT
j_call: TRBJ2-7; cdr3_length: 13; d_call: .; clone_size: .; v_call: TRBV11-2; cdr3_aa: CASSLSIAYEQYF; cdr3_nt: TGTGCCAGCAGCTTAAGTATAGCGTACGAGCAGTACTTC
j_call: TRBJ1-2; cdr3_length: 14; d_call: TRBD1; clone_size: .; v_call: TRBV10-2; cdr3_aa: CASSFRTGRFGYTF; cdr3_nt: TGCGCCAGCAGTTTCAGGACAGGAAGGTTTGGCTACACCTTC